This T cell receptor (beta chain) was captured by sequencing in a study of regulatory dendritic cells for organ transplantation. General study points: Between individuals, the alloreactive memory CD8+ T cell pool differed considerably.

As regards this clone: The antigen is undetermined.

Measured with immunoSEQ multiplex PCR; TCRdb has only the in-frame clones, and not every one. The table has about 10,000 clones, around 80% seen once. The CDR3 covers 15 residues. The V gene lost 2 bases and the J gene lost 7 bases, with 17 bases spanning the gap. Germline-derived CDR1 and CDR2 are MNHNS and SASEGT. Sorted T cells were CFSE-labeled and cultured 4 to 5 days with allogeneic regulatory or mature dendritic cells at 1:10. The chain carries TRBV6-1 and TRBJ1-2, with D possibly TRBD1 on 6 matching bases. Sequenced: memory CD4+ T cells from blood cultured with dendritic cells. Noted subset: CD45RO+ memory T cells. The clonotype comes from a human donor in good health. The CDR3 region has the DNA TGTGCCAGCAGTGAACTTCACCTCGGGGGCGGTGGCTACACCTTC. This encodes CASSELHLGGGGYTF.